The following is a T cell receptor beta chain sequence with its context. Antigen unknown. This record belongs to a study of a mutant IDH1 vaccine in newly diagnosed glioma. At the level of the study: Vaccination of patients was performed eight times, in weeks 1, 3, 5, 7, 11, 15, 19 and 23.

From germline, CDR1 is LNHDA and CDR2 SQIVND (reference sequence). V lost 6 bases and J 7 bases, leaving 19 bases between the germline ends. The CDR3 runs to 15 residues. Time point in this sample: week 11, during vaccination. The content of each vaccine dose was 300 ug of mutant IDH1 20-mer peptide, and topical imiquimod accompanied it. Profiling relied on immunoSEQ multiplex PCR, and the TCRdb table lists in-frame clones only, not all of them. Among 95,000 to 120,000 clones listed, 90% were seen once. The sample in question was PBMCs, obtained from a glioma patient whose treatment included an IDH1 peptide vaccine. J is TRBJ1-5 and V is TRBV19, with D possibly matching TRBD1 (6 bases). The receptor comes from a woman aged 45-65 years with glioma. DNA for the CDR3: TGTGCCAGTAGATCAAATGGGGGACAAGGGCAGCCCCAGCATTTT. Translation gives CASRSNGGQGQPQHF.